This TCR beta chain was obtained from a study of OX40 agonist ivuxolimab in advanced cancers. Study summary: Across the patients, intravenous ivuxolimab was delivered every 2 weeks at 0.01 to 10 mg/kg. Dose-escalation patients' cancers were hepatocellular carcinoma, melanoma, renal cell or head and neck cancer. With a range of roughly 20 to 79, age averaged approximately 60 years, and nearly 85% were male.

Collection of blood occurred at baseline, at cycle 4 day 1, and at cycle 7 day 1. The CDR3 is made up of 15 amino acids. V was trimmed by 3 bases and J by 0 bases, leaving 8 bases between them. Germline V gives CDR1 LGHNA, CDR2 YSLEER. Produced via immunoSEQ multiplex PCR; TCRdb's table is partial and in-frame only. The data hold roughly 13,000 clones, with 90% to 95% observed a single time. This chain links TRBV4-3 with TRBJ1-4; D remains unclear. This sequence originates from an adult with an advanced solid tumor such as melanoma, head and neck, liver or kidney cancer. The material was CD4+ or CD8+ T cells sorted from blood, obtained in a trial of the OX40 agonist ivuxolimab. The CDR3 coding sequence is TGCGCCAGCAGCCACGACCCTTCAACTAATGAAAAACTGTTTTTT. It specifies CASSHDPSTNEKLFF.